The 11 T cell receptor beta chains below come from one sample, sequenced in a study of blood T cell repertoires in COVID-19. Assay used: immunoSEQ multiplex PCR; TCRdb lists only in-frame clones, some missing. The table has tens of thousands of clones, 82% seen once. The specimen was peripheral blood. Receptors were obtained from a human donor in a cohort sampled during active COVID-19.

This chain links TRBV4-3 with TRBJ2-3; D is perhaps TRBD1 (6 bases). The germline V gene encodes CDR1 LGHNA and CDR2 YSLEER. CDR3 length equals 15 residues. V was clipped by 0 bases and J by 2 bases, with 9 bases between them. The CDR3 region is CASSQDGDTTDTQYF. As DNA, the CDR3 is TGCGCCAGCAGCCAAGATGGGGACACCACAGATACGCAGTATTTT.

This rearrangement joins TRBV21-1 to TRBJ2-6; the table's D gene call, TRBD1, was not cross checked with the DNA. TRBV21-1 corresponds to a pseudogene. The CDR3 runs 16 residues. CDR3 residues: CASSARDNSGANVLTF. CDR3 bases: TGTGCCAGCAGCGCCCGGGACAACTCTGGGGCCAACGTCCTGACTTTC.

The rearrangement links TRBV1 to TRBJ2-7; the table's D call of TRBD1 was not tested on the DNA. TRBV1 is described as a pseudogene. The CDR3 is 19 amino acids. The CDR3 DNA reads as TGCACCAGCAGCCTACCGGGGGCATCTACCGGGACAGGGACCTACGAGCAGTACTTC. Translation: CTSSLPGASTGTGTYEQYF.

The chain combines TRBV3-1 (or the pseudogene TRBV3-2) with TRBJ1-1, with D possibly TRBD1 on 5 matching bases. This CDR3 is 13 amino acids long. The V and J ends lost 8 bases and 6 bases respectively, with 16 bases between them. The germline V gene encodes CDR1 LGHDT and CDR2 YNNKEL (reference sequence). CDR3 sequence: CASRGEGWAEAFF. The CDR3 region has the DNA TGTGCCAGCCGGGGGGAGGGGTGGGCTGAAGCTTTCTTT.

The V gene is TRBV2, the J gene TRBJ2-7; D perhaps matches TRBD2 (7 bases). Trimming stripped 6 bases from V and 2 bases from J, with 17 bases between. There are 15 residues in the CDR3. CDR1 SNHLY and CDR2 FYNNEI come from the germline V gene. The CDR3 DNA is TGTGCCAGCAGCCCGTCTAGGGGGGGGGCCTACGAGCAGTACTTC. Its translation is CASSPSRGGAYEQYF.

The chain links TRBV29-1 to TRBJ1-1; D is perhaps TRBD1 (6 bases). V was clipped by 6 bases and J by 1 base, with 9 bases between them. The V gene's germline CDR1 is SQVTM and CDR2 ANQGSEA. This CDR3 is built from 12 residues. CDR3 coding DNA: TGCAGCGTAGACAGGTCGAACACTGAAGCTTTCTTT. It codes for CSVDRSNTEAFF.

The gene calls are TRBV6-6 and TRBJ1-1, with D possibly TRBD1 on 6 matching bases. Trimming shortened V by 6 bases and J by 7 bases, and 9 bases separated the two germline ends. This CDR3 spans 11 amino acids. Per germline, CDR1 MNHNY and CDR2 SVGAGI (reference sequence). Here the CDR3 DNA reads TGTGCCAGCAGACAGGGCGTTGAAGCTTTCTTT. Its translation: CASRQGVEAFF.

This clone was seen a handful of times. The rearrangement links TRBV5-4 to TRBJ2-3, with 8 bases fitting TRBD2. CDR1 and CDR2 (germline): SGHNT, YYREEE (reference sequence). The length of the CDR3 is 14 residues. The trim removed 4 bases at V and 2 bases at J, leaving 3 bases unmatched. The CDR3 is CASSPGGTTDTQYF. The CDR3 DNA is TGTGCCAGCAGCCCGGGGGGGACCACAGATACGCAGTATTTT.

J is TRBJ2-3 and V is TRBV5-1; maybe TRBD2 (6 bases). Germline loops: CDR1 SGHRS, CDR2 YFSETQ. V dropped 3 bases and J dropped 2 bases, with 16 bases sitting between them. The CDR3 has 16 amino acids. The CDR3 protein is CASSSQGGATTDTQYF. For the CDR3, the DNA is TGCGCCAGCAGCTCCCAGGGAGGAGCGACCACAGATACGCAGTATTTT.

The chain employs TRBV7-6 and TRBJ1-3; tentative D call: TRBD1 (5 bases). The CDR3 is 16 amino acids. Germline CDR1 and CDR2: SGHVS and FNYEAQ. Trimming removed 5 bases from V and 0 bases from J, with 14 bases in between. The CDR3 coding sequence is TGTGCCAGCAGCCCGAGTGGGGCAGACTCTGGAAACACCATATATTTT. Encoded protein: CASSPSGADSGNTIYF.

The chain uses TRBV5-1 and TRBJ1-2; 12 nucleotides agree with TRBD1. V trimming: 0 bases; J trimming: 2 bases; junction bases outside the gene matches: 5. From germline, CDR1 is SGHRS and CDR2 YFSETQ. The CDR3 length is 17 residues. The CDR3 is CASSLGDRGLVNYGYTF. As DNA, the CDR3 is TGCGCCAGCAGCTTGGGGGACAGGGGGCTTGTAAACTATGGCTACACCTTC.